This TCR beta chain was found in a study of shared clonotypes between healthy human individuals. CDR3 length equals 18 residues. Germline V gives CDR1 MNHEY, CDR2 SMNVEV (reference sequence). The J segment lost 2 bases and the V segment lost 8 bases, leaving 16 bases of the junction unmatched. Deep-level running was used for the assay. It was around 190 ng DNA, 33,000 or so T cell genomes, that sorted-subset replicate PCRs used. The data were produced by immunoSEQ multiplex PCR, yet TCRdb's version contains in-frame clones alone and is incomplete. The table lists 1,500,000 or so clones, approximately 98.5% of them singletons.

This rearrangement joins TRBV27 to TRBJ2-7, with 12 bases matching TRBD2. The sample was naive CD4+ T cells sorted from blood. Subset meaning: CD45RA+ positively selected. This receptor was obtained from a man between 25 and 39 years old in good health. The CDR3 nucleotides are TGTGCCAGCCTCCGAACCTCCCTGGGACTAGCGGGTCCCTACGAGCAGTACTTC. It specifies CASLRTSLGLAGPYEQYF.